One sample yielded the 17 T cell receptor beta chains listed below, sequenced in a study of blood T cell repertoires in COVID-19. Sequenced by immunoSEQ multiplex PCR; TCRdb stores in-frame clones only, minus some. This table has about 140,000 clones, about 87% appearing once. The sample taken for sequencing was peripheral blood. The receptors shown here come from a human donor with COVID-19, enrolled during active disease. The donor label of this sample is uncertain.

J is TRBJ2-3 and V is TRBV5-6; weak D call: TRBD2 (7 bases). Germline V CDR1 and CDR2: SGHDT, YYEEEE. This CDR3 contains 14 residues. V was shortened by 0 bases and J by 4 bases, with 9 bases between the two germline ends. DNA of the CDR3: TGTGCCAGCAGCTTGGCGCGGGGGCCAGATACGCAGTATTTT. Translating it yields CASSLARGPDTQYF.

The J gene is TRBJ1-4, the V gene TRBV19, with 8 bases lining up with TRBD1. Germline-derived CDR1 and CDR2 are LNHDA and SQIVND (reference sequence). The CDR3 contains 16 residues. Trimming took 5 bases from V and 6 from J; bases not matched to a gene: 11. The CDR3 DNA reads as TGTGCCAGTAGTCCCTTGGCCAGGGGGCGGGATGAAAAACTGTTTTTT. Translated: CASSPLARGRDEKLFF.

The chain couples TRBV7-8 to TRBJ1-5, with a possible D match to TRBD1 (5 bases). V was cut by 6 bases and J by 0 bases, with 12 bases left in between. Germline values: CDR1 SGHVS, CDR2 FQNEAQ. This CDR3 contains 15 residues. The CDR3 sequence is CASRATEVSNQPQHF. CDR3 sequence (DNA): TGTGCCAGCAGGGCGACAGAGGTTAGCAATCAGCCCCAGCATTTT.

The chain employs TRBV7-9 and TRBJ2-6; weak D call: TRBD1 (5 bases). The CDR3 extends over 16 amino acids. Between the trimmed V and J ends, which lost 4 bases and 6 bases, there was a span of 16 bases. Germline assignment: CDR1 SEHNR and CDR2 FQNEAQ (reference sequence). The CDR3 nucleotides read TGTGCCAGCAGCTCTGGGGCAGCCGGAAAGGCCAACGTCCTGACTTTC. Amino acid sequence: CASSSGAAGKANVLTF.

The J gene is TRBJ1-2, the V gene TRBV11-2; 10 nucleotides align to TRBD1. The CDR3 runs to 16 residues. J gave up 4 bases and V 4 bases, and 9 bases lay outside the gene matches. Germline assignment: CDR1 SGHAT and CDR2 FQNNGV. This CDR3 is CASSSPGQGLGYGYTF. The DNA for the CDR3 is TGTGCCAGCAGCTCTCCGGGACAGGGGCTTGGCTATGGCTACACCTTC.

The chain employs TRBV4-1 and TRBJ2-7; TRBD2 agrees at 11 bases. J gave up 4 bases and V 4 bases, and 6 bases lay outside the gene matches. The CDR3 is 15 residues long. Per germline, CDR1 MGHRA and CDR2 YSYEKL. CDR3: CASSPFLAGGYEQYF. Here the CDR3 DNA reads TGCGCCAGCAGCCCTTTTCTAGCGGGGGGATACGAGCAGTACTTC.

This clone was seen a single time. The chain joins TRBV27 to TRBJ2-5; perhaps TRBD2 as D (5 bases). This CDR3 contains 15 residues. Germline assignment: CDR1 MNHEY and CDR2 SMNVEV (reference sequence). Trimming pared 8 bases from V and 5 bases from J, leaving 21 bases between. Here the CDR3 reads CASLGFSARRETQYF. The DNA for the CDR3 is TGTGCCAGCCTAGGCTTCTCAGCCAGGAGGGAGACCCAGTACTTC.

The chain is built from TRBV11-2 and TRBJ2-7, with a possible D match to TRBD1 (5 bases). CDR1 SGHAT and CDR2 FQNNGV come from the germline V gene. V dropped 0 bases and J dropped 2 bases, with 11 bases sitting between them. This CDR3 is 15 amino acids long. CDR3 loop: CASSLDPGYTYEQYF. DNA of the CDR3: TGTGCCAGCAGCTTAGACCCAGGGTATACCTACGAGCAGTACTTC.

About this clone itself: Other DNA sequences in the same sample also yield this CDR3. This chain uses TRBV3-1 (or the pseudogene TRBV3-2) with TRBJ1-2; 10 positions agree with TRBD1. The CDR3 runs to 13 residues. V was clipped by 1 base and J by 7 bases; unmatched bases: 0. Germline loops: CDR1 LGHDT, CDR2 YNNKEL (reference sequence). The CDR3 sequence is CASSQGTGGGYTF. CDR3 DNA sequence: TGTGCCAGCAGCCAAGGGACAGGGGGTGGCTACACCTTC.

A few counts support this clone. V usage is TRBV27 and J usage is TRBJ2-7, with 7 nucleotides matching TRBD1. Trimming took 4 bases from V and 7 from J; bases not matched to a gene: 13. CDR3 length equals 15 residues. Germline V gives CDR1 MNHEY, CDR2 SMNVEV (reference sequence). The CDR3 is CASSSTERGDREQYF. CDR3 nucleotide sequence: TGTGCCAGCAGTTCCACCGAAAGAGGGGACAGAGAGCAGTACTTC.

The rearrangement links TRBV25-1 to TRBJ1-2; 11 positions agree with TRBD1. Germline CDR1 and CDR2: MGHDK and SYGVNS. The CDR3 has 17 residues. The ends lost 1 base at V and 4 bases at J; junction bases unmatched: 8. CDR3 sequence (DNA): TGTGCCAGCAGTGAATCGGGGACAGGGGGGAAGGTCTATGGCTACACCTTC. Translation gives CASSESGTGGKVYGYTF.

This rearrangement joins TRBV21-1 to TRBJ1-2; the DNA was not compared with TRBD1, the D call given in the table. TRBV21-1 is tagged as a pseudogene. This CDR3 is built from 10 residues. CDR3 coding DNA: TGTAGGGGCGTAGGCTATGGCTACACCTTC. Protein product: CRGVGYGYTF.

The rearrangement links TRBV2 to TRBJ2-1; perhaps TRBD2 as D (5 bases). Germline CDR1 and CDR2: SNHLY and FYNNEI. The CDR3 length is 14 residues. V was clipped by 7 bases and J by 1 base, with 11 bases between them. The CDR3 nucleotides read TGTGCCAGCACGGAGGCGATGTCCTACAATGAGCAGTTCTTC. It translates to CASTEAMSYNEQFF. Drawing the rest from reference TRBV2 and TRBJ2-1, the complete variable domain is EPEVTQTPSHQVTQMGQEVILRCVPISNHLYFYWYRQILGQKVEFLVSFYNNEISEKSEIFDDQFSVERPDGSNFTLKIRSTKLEDSAMYFCASTEAMSYNEQFFGPGTRLTVL.

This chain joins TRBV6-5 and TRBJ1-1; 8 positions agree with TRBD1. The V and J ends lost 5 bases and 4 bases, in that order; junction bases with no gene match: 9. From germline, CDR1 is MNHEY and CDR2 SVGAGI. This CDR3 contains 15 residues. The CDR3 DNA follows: TGTGCCAGCAGTCGGCTCGGACAGGGAGGCACTGAAGCTTTCTTT. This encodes CASSRLGQGGTEAFF.

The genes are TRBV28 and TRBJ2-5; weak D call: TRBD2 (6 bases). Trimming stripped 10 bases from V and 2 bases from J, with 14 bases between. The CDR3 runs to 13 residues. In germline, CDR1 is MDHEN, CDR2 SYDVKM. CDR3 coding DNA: TGTGCCACGGGAGAAGTGTGGCAAGAGACCCAGTACTTC. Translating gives CATGEVWQETQYF.

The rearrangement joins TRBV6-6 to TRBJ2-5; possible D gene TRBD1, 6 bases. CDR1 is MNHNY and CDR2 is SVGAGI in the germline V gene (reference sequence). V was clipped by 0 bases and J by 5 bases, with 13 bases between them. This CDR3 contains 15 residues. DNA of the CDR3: TGTGCCAGCAGTTACTCCGGACAGCCTCCGGAGACCCAGTACTTC. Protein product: CASSYSGQPPETQYF.

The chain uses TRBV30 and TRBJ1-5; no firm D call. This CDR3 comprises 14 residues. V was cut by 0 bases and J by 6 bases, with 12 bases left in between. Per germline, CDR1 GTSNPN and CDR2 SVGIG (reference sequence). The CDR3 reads CAWSVRQRGQPQHF. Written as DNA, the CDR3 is TGTGCCTGGAGTGTACGTCAAAGAGGTCAGCCCCAGCATTTT.